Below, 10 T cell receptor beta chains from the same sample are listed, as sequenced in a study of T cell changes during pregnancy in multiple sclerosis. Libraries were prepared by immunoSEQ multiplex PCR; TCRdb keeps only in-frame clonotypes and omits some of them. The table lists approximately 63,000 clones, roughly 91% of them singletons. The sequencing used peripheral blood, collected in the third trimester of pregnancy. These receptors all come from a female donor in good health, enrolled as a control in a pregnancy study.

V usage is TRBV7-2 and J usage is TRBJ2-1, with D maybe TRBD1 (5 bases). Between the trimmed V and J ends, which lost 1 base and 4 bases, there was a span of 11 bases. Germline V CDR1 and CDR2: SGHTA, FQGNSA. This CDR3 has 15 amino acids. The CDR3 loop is CASSLVRGQYNEQFF. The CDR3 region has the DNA TGTGCCAGCAGCTTAGTAAGGGGTCAGTACAATGAGCAGTTCTTC.

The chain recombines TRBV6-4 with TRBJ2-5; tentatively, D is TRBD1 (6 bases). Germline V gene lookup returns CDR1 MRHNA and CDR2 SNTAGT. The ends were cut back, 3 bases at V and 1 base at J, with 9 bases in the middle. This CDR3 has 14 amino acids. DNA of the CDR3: TGTGCCAGCAGTGAAGGGGGTGCCCAAGAGACCCAGTACTTC. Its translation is CASSEGGAQETQYF.

In nucleotides, the CDR3 is TGTGCCAGCAGTAAACAGGGGGCTCAGACAGATACGCAGTATTTT. The encoded protein is CASSKQGAQTDTQYF. V gene TRBV6-1 combines with J gene TRBJ2-3; 9 nucleotides agree with TRBD1. This CDR3 comprises 15 residues. Germline assignment: CDR1 MNHNS and CDR2 SASEGT. V trimming: 5 bases; J trimming: 3 bases; junction bases outside the gene matches: 6.

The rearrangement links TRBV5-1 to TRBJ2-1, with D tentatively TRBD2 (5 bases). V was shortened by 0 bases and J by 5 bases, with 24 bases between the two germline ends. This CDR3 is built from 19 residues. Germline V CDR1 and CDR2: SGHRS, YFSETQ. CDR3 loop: CASSLAGLFGVVADNEQFF. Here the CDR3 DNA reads TGCGCCAGCAGCTTGGCCGGCTTGTTCGGGGTAGTGGCCGACAATGAGCAGTTCTTC.

This CDR3 reads CASSLGTRGYSYEQYF. The CDR3 nucleotides read TGTGCCAGCAGCTTAGGTACCAGGGGGTATTCCTACGAGCAGTACTTC. The rearrangement joins TRBV7-8 to TRBJ2-7, with TRBD1 identical over 7 bases. The germline gives CDR1 SGHVS, CDR2 FQNEAQ. This CDR3 has 16 amino acids. Unmatched junction bases numbered 7, after V lost 1 base and J lost 1 base.

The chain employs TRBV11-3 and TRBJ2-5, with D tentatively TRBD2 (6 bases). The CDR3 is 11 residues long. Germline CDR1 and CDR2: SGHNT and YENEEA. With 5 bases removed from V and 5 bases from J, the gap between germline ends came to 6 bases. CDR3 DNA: TGTGCCAGCAGCGCGGGGGAGACCCAGTACTTC. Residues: CASSAGETQYF.

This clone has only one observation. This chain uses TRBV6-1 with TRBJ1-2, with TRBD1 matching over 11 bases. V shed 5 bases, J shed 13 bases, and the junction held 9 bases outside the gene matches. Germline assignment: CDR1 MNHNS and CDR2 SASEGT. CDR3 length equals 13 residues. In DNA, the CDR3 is TGTGCCAGCAGTAGCCGGGACAGGGGGTCCGGCACCTTC. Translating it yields CASSSRDRGSGTF.

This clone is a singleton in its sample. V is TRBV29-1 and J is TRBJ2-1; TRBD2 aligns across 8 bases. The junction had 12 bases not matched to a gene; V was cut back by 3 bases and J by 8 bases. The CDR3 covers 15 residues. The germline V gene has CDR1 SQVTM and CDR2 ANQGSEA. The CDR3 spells CSVEQSGGSYDEQFF. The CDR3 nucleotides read TGCAGCGTTGAGCAGAGCGGGGGCAGTTATGATGAGCAGTTCTTC.

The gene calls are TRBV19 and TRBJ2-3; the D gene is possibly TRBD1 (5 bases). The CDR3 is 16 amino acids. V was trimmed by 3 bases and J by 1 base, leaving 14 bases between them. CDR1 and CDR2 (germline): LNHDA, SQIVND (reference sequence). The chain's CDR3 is CASSIRSAGRTDTQYF. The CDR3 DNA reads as TGTGCCAGTAGTATCCGTTCGGCAGGGCGCACAGATACGCAGTATTTT.

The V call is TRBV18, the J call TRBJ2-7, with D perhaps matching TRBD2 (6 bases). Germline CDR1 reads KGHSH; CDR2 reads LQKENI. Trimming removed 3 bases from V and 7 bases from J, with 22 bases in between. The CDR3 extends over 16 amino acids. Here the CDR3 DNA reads TGTGCCAGCTCACCCTACGAATTGGAGGGTTCTGGGGAGCAGTACTTC. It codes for CASSPYELEGSGEQYF.